This T cell receptor beta chain was recorded in a study of human T cells and chemical hapten exposure. Study overall: Researchers reported sensitizing an approximately 2 cm by approximately 2 cm upper inner arm skin site with 2% DPC. There were weekly diphenylcyclopropenone doses to the scalp for patients throughout the approximately 25-week study.

This clonotype was seen many times. Germline V lookup: CDR1 DFQATT, CDR2 SNEGSKA (reference sequence). The CDR3 sequence is 13 residues long. V was clipped by 7 bases and J by 5 bases, with 17 bases between them. The sample's time point: patch test 1, 2 weeks after DPC sensitization. Treatment given: therapeutic diphenylcyclopropenone sensitization with weekly scalp DPC. Every donor had alopecia and was 18 to 70 years old; all were suitable for DPC. One entry per CDR3 protein results from TCRdb running MiXCR on the RACE reads. Of approximately 71,000 distinct CDR3 sequences listed, 9.8% are singletons.

This TCR derives from a woman aged 40 to 50 with alopecia areata. Some clones in this sample may be carry-over from other donors' samples. The chain combines TRBV20-1 with TRBJ2-5, with TRBD1 as a possible D gene (6 bases). The sample was whole blood, taken in connection with sensitization to the hapten diphenylcyclopropenone (DPC). CDR3 sequence (DNA): TGCAGTGTTAACAGGGCTTTTTTGGAGACCCAGTACTTC. This codes for CSVNRAFLETQYF.